Below are 16 T cell receptor beta chains sequenced from a single sample in a study of T-cell reconstitution after alpha-beta-depleted transplantation in children. Unique molecular identifiers were incorporated during preparation of the TCRbeta library. MiXCR, run by TCRdb on the PCR reads, gives a single entry per CDR3 protein. This sample carries 540,000 or so distinct CDR3 sequences, 23% of them seen once, and the ten largest clones take around 14%. The input for sequencing was PBMCs, mostly from graft donor cells, taken 360 days after TCRalphabeta/CD19-depleted stem cell transplant. All receptors derive from a boy in the first two years of life who had a stem cell transplant for acute myeloid leukemia, so the T cells may come from the graft donor.

This clonotype was recorded many times. V and J are TRBV15 and TRBJ2-1; no firm D call. CDR1 and CDR2 from the germline V gene are LNHNV and YYDKDF (reference sequence). This CDR3 has 16 residues. V was clipped by 4 bases and J by 4 bases, with 17 bases between them. The CDR3 nucleotides read TGTGCCACCAGCACCCTCATCGCATCAGGTTACAATGAGCAGTTCTTC. It specifies CATSTLIASGYNEQFF.

Details on this clonotype: This may come from a read error, since a much larger clone is one base off. Written as DNA, the CDR3 is TGCAGCGTCACAGAGAGCACTGAAGCTTTCTTT. Translation gives CSVTESTEAFF. The rearrangement joins TRBV29-1 to TRBJ1-1; D not certain. Germline V lookup: CDR1 SQVTM, CDR2 ANQGSEA. CDR3 size: 11 residues. Trimming removed 6 bases from V and 4 bases from J, with 9 bases in between.

This clonotype was seen many times. V gene TRBV20-1 combines with J gene TRBJ1-2; D unresolved. This CDR3 has 14 residues. Germline V lookup: CDR1 DFQATT, CDR2 SNEGSKA (reference sequence). V was clipped by 0 bases and J by 1 base, with 9 bases between them. The CDR3 region has the DNA TGCAGTGCTAGAGATGGTGCACATAACTATGGCTACACCTTC. It specifies CSARDGAHNYGYTF.

This clonotype was recorded a few times. The V and J genes are TRBV20-1 and TRBJ2-4; TRBD2 matches at 11 bases. Trimming at V came to 6 bases and at J to 6 bases, leaving 10 bases not matched to a gene. The CDR3 sequence is 15 residues long. Germline V gives CDR1 DFQATT, CDR2 SNEGSKA (reference sequence). CDR3 residues: CSAVIAGGRGNIQYF. For the CDR3, the DNA is TGCAGTGCGGTGATAGCGGGGGGGAGGGGAAACATTCAGTACTTC.

In its sample, this clonotype was seen a few times. This sequence joins TRBV11-3 and TRBJ2-3; D is unresolved. The CDR3 length is 14 residues. V lost 3 bases and J lost 1, with 8 bases in between. Germline V gene data show CDR1 as SGHNT and CDR2 as YENEEA. CDR3 amino acids: CASSFRTGTDTQYF. The CDR3 DNA sequence: TGTGCCAGCAGCTTTAGGACCGGCACAGATACGCAGTATTTT.

This clonotype was observed at least ten times. The chain recombines TRBV7-6 with TRBJ2-1; TRBD2 aligns across 11 bases. The CDR3 is made up of 14 amino acids. V was clipped by 3 bases and J by 5 bases; unmatched bases: 0. The germline V gene encodes CDR1 SGHVS and CDR2 FNYEAQ. In nucleotides, the CDR3 is TGTGCCAGCAGCTTGGGACTAGCGGACAATGAGCAGTTCTTC. Translating it yields CASSLGLADNEQFF. Supplemented by reference TRBV7-6 and TRBJ2-1, the full variable domain reads GAGVSQSPRYKVTKRGQDVALRCDPISGHVSLYWYRQALGQGPEFLTYFNYEAQQDKSGLPNDRFSAERPEGSISTLTIQRTEQRDSAMYRCASSLGLADNEQFFGPGTRLTVL.

The chain employs TRBV6-1 and TRBJ2-1, with 7 positions matching TRBD1. Germline V gives CDR1 MNHNS, CDR2 SASEGT. V dropped 6 bases and J dropped 0; count of bases not matched to a gene: 2. This CDR3 spans 14 amino acids. The CDR3 protein is CASRDRASYNEQFF. The CDR3 DNA follows: TGTGCCAGCAGAGACAGGGCCTCCTACAATGAGCAGTTCTTC.

This clonotype was observed at least ten times. DNA for the CDR3: TGCAGCGTTGCGGGACAGGGTGTCTCTGGGGCCAACGTCCTGACTTTC. This encodes CSVAGQGVSGANVLTF. The chain employs TRBV29-1 and TRBJ2-6, with 9 nucleotides matching TRBD1. In germline, CDR1 is SQVTM, CDR2 ANQGSEA. The V gene end was trimmed by 4 bases and the J gene end by 0 bases; junction bases not matched to a gene: 4. The CDR3 totals 16 residues.

The chain has TRBV12-3 or TRBV12-4 and TRBJ2-2; D may be TRBD1 (5 bases). The germline V and J ends were trimmed by 7 bases and 7 bases, with 13 bases remaining between them. The CDR3 consists of 13 residues. CDR3 sequence reads: CASNPGRRGELFF. The CDR3 DNA sequence: TGTGCCAGCAATCCAGGGCGGCGCGGGGAGCTGTTTTTT.

CDR3 protein: CASSVASNPNYEQYF. The CDR3 DNA sequence: TGTGCCAGCAGCGTAGCCAGTAACCCAAACTACGAGCAGTACTTC. The V and J genes are TRBV9 and TRBJ2-7; no definite D call. The germline CDR1 and CDR2 sequences are SGDLS and YYNGEE. The CDR3 extends over 15 amino acids. V lost 0 bases and J 3 bases, leaving 13 bases between the germline ends.

The V call is TRBV29-1, the J call TRBJ1-2; no clear D gene. The CDR3 is 13 residues long. V was pared by 7 bases and J by 7 bases, with 19 bases between. Germline CDR1 SQVTM, CDR2 ANQGSEA. CDR3 amino acids: CSALVRVDTGYTF. The DNA of the CDR3 is TGCAGCGCATTGGTTAGGGTAGATACTGGCTACACCTTC.

The rearrangement links TRBV5-1 to TRBJ2-3; D is uncertain. CDR1 is SGHRS, CDR2 YFSETQ, per germline. This CDR3 comprises 15 residues. V dropped 0 bases and J dropped 3 bases, with 11 bases sitting between them. The CDR3 region has the DNA TGCGCCAGCAGCTTGGGCCTGCACGGAACAGATACGCAGTATTTT. Amino acids: CASSLGLHGTDTQYF. The full variable domain, its missing parts supplied by reference TRBV5-1 and TRBJ2-3, is KAGVTQTPRYLIKTRGQQVTLSCSPISGHRSVSWYQQTPGQGLQFLFEYFSETQRNKGNFPGRFSGRQFSNSRSEMNVSTLELGDSALYLCASSLGLHGTDTQYFGPGTRLTVL.

The rearrangement joins TRBV11-2 to TRBJ2-7, with TRBD1 matching 10 bases. Per the germline V gene, CDR1 is SGHAT and CDR2 is FQNNGV. With V trimmed by 3 bases and J by 12 bases, 5 bases remained unmatched. This CDR3 region has 12 residues. The CDR3 nucleotides are TGTGCCAGCAGCTTCGGGACAGGGGTTACGTACGTC. Encoded protein: CASSFGTGVTYV.

There are many counts of this clonotype. This chain links TRBV29-1 with TRBJ2-1; 8 nucleotides match TRBD1. Germline CDR1 reads SQVTM; CDR2 reads ANQGSEA. There are 13 residues in the CDR3. The V and J ends lost 3 bases and 5 bases, in that order; junction bases with no gene match: 3. Here the CDR3 reads CSVDRTGNNEQFF. In nucleotides, the CDR3 is TGCAGCGTTGACAGGACAGGGAACAATGAGCAGTTCTTC.

The chain employs TRBV25-1 and TRBJ1-1; D is unresolved. Trimming cost V 4 bases and J 0 bases, with 6 bases left between them. The CDR3 has 13 amino acids. CDR1 is MGHDK, CDR2 SYGVNS, per germline. This chain's CDR3 is CASSGLMNTEAFF. The DNA of the CDR3 is TGTGCCAGCAGTGGGCTCATGAACACTGAAGCTTTCTTT.

The chain recombines TRBV20-1 with TRBJ2-2; D not certain. Trimming pared 0 bases from V and 7 bases from J, leaving 12 bases between. Germline CDR1 reads DFQATT; CDR2 reads SNEGSKA (reference sequence). This CDR3 region has 14 residues. The CDR3 protein is CSARDQPTGGELFF. CDR3 in DNA: TGCAGTGCTAGAGATCAACCGACCGGCGGGGAGCTGTTTTTT.